This record looks at one TCR beta chain sequence and its context. No antigen is known for it. This sample was included in a study of shared clonotypes between healthy human individuals. V was trimmed by 3 bases and J by 3 bases, leaving 6 bases between them. There are 13 residues in the CDR3. Per the germline V gene, CDR1 is SNHLY and CDR2 is FYNNEI. Study-level findings and limits: Genetic and exposure-history diversity was limited by the small donor number. Clonotypes which were not shared had lower generation probabilities than clonotypes that all four donors shared.

Sequenced by immunoSEQ multiplex PCR; TCRdb stores in-frame clones only, minus some. This table holds about 380,000 clones, 90% to 98% found once. This receptor was taken from a young man in good health. The rearrangement joins TRBV2 to TRBJ2-1; D call uncertain. The specimen was memory CD8+ T cells sorted from blood. The sample's subset: CD45RO+ cells pooled with CCR7-negative TemRA cells. The CDR3 sequence: CASSELYYNEQFF. In DNA, the CDR3 is TGTGCCAGCAGTGAGTTGTACTACAATGAGCAGTTCTTC.